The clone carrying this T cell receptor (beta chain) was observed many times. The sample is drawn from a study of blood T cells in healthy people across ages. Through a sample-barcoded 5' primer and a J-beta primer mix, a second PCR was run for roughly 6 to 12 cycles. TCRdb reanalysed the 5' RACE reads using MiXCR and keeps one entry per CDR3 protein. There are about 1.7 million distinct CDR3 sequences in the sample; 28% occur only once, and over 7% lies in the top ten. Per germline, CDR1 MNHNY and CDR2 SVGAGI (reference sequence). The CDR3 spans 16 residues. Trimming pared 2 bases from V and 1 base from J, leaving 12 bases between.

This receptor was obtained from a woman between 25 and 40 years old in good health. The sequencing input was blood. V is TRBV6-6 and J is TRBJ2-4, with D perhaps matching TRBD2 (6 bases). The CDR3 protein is CASSYGGIDAKNIQYF. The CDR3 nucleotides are TGTGCCAGCAGTTACGGGGGGATCGATGCCAAAAACATTCAGTACTTC.